Listed here is a single T cell receptor beta chain. The antigen is not known. These data are taken from a study of beta chain features in type 1 diabetes. Study information: No patient-donor differences in age, gender, total cells or subset yield. Broader study findings: A moderate, significant TCRB CDR3 shortening appeared in type 1 diabetes across four CD4+ subsets.

Every isolated RNA sample was fully reverse transcribed, so sequencing captured expressed TCRB transcripts. Naive, central memory and regulatory T cell samples came to a mean of approximately 4 million reads. Profiling relied on immunoSEQ multiplex PCR, and the TCRdb table lists in-frame clones only, not all of them. The table lists fewer than 350,000 clones, approximately 15% of them singletons, with about 0.014% in the top ten. Naive, central memory, regulatory and stem cell-like memory cells within the CD4+ compartment were sorted using CD45RO/CCR7/CD25/CD127/CD95/CD27. The receptor's source is a young man with type 1 diabetes. Sequencing was performed on naive CD4+ T cells from blood.

DNA of the CDR3: TGTGCCAGCAACACGATGGGGACAGAGGACTACAATGAGCAGTTCTTC. Protein: CASNTMGTEDYNEQFF. This sequence joins TRBV11-2 and TRBJ2-1, with TRBD1 matching over 7 bases. Germline-derived CDR1 and CDR2 are SGHAT and FQNNGV. V lost 7 bases, J lost 3 bases, and 12 bases stayed unmatched. This CDR3 contains 16 residues.